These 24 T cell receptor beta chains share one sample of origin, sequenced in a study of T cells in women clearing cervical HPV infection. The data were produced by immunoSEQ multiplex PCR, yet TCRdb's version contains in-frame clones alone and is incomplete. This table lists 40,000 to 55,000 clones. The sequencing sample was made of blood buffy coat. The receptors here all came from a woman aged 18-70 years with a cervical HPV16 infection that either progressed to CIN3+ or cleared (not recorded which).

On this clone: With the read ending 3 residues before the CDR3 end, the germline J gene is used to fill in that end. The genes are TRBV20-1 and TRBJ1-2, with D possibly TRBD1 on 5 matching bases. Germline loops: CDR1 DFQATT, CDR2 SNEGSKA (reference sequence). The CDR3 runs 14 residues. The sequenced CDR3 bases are TGCAGTGCTAGAGATCCTGGGTCCAGGGAGGGC. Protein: CSARDPGSREG. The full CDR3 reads CSARDPGSREGYTF.

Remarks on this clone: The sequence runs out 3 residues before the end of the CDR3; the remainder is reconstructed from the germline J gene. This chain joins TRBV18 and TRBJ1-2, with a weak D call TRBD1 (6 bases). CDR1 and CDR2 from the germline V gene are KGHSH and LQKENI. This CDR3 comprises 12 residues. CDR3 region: CASSPGGNDYTF. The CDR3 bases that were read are TGTGCCAGCTCACCAGGGGGCAATGAC. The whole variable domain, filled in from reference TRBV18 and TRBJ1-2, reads NAGVMQNPRHLVRRRGQEARLRCSPMKGHSHVYWYRQLPEEGLKFMVYLQKENIIDESGMPKERFSAEFPKEGPSILRIQQVVRGDSAAYFCASSPGGNDYTFGSGTRLTVV.

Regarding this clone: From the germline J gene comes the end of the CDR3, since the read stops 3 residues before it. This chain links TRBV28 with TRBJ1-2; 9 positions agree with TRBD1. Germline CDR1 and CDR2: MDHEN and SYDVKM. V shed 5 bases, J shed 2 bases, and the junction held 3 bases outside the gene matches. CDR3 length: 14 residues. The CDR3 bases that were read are TGTGCCAGCAGTCGACAGGGGGGGAACTATGGC. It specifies CASSRQGGNYG. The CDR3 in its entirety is CASSRQGGNYGYTF.

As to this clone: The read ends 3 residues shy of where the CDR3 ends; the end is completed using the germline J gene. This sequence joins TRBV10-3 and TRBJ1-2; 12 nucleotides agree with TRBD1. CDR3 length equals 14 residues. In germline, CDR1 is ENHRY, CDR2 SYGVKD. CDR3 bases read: TGTGCCATCAGTACGACCGGGACAGGGGGCGGC. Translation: CAISTTGTGGG. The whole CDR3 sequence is CAISTTGTGGGYTF.

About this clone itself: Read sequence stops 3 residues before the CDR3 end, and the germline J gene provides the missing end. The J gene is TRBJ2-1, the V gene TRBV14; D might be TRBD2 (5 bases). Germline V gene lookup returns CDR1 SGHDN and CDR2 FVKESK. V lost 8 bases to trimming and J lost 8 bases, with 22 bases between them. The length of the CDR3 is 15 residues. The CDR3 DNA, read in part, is TGTGCCAGCGGTGTCGGGGTCACTCCCTTGGATGAG. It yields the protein CASGVGVTPLDE. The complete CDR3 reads CASGVGVTPLDEQFF.

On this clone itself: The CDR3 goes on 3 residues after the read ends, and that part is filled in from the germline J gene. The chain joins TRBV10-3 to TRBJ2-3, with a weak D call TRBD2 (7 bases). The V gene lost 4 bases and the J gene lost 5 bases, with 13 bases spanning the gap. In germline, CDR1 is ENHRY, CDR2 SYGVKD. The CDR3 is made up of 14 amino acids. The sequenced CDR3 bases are TGTGCCATCAGTGTTAAAGGGGGGGGAGATACG. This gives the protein CAISVKGGGDT. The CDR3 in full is CAISVKGGGDTQYF.

The sequenced part of the CDR3 DNA is TGCAGTGCTAGAGTTGCAGGGCGTCTTGAAAAA. Its protein product is CSARVAGRLEK. The CDR3 as a whole reads CSARVAGRLEKLFF. The chain joins TRBV20-1 to TRBJ1-4, with D perhaps TRBD1 (5 bases). The read ends 3 residues before the CDR3 terminus; that terminus is restored from the germline J gene. From germline, CDR1 is DFQATT and CDR2 SNEGSKA (reference sequence). The CDR3 loop spans 14 amino acids. The V end was cut by 1 base, the J end by 7 bases, with 13 bases between.

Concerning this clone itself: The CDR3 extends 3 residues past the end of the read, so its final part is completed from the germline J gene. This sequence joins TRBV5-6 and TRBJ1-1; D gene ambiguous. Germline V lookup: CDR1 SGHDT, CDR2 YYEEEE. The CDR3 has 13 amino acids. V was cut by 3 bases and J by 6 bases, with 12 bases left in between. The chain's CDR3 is CASSSPRLSEAFF. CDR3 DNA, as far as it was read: TGTGCCAGCAGCTCCCCCAGGTTGTCTGAA. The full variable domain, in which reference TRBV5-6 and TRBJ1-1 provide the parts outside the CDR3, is DAGVTQSPTHLIKTRGQQVTLRCSPKSGHDTVSWYQQALGQGPQFIFQYYEEEERQRGNFPDRFSGHQFPNYSSELNVNALLLGDSALYLCASSSPRLSEAFFGQGTRLTVV.

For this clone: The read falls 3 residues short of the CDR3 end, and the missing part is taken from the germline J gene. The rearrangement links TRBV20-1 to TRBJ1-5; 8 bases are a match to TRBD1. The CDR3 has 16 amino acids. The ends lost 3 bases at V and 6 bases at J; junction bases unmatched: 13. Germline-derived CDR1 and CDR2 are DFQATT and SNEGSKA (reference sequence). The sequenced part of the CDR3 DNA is TGCAGTGCTAGTATGGCCCCAGGGGGCGCCGGTCAGCCC. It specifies CSASMAPGGAGQP. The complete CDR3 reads CSASMAPGGAGQPQHF.

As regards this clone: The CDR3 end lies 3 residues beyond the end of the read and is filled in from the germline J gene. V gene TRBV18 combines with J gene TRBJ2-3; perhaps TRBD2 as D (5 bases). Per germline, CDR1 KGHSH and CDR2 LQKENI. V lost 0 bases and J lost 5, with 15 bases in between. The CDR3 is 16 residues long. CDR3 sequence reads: CASSPPSRSTRDTQYF. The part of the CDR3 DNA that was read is TGTGCCAGCTCACCACCAAGCCGAAGTACTAGAGATACG.

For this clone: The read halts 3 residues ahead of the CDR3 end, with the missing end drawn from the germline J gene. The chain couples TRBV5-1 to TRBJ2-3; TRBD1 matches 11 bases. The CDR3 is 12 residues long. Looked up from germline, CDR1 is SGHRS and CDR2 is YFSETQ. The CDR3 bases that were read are TGCGCCAGAGAGGGACAGGGGGAGACG. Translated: CAREGQGET. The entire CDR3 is CAREGQGETQYF. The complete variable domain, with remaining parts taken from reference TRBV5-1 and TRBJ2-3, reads KAGVTQTPRYLIKTRGQQVTLSCSPISGHRSVSWYQQTPGQGLQFLFEYFSETQRNKGNFPGRFSGRQFSNSRSEMNVSTLELGDSALYLCAREGQGETQYFGPGTRLTVL.

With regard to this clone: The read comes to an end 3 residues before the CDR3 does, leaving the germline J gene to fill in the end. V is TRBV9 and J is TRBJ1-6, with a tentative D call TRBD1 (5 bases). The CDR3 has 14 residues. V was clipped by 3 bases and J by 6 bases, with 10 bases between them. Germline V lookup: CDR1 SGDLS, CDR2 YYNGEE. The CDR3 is CASSARVLNSPLHF. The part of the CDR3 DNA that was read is TGTGCCAGCAGCGCCAGGGTTCTTAATTCACCC. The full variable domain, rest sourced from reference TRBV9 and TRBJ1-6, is DSGVTQTPKHLITATGQRVTLRCSPRSGDLSVYWYQQSLDQGLQFLIQYYNGEERAKGNILERFSAQQFPDLHSELNLSSLELGDSALYFCASSARVLNSPLHFGNGTRLTVT.

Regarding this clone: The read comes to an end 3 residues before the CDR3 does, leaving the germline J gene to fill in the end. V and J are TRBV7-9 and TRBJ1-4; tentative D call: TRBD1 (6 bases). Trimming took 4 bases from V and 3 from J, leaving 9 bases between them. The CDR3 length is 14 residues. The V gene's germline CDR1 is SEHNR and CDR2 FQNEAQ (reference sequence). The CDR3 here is CASSWTESNEKLFF. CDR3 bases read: TGTGCCAGCAGCTGGACAGAATCTAATGAAAAA.

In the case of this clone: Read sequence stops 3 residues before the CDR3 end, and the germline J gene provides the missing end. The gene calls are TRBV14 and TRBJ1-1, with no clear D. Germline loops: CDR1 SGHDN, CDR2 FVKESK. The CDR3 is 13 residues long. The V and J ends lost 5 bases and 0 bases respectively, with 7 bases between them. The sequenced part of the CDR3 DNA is TGTGCCAGCAGCGGCCTTATGAACACTGAA. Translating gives CASSGLMNTE. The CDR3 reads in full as CASSGLMNTEAFF.

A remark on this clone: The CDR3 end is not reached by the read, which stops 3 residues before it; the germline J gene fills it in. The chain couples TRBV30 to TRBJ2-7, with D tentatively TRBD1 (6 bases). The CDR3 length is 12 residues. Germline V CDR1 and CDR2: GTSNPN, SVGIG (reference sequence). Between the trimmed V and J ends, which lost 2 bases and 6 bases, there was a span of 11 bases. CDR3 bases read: TGTGCCTGGAGTCAGGGGCTCGGCGAG. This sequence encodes CAWSQGLGE. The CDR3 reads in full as CAWSQGLGEQYF.

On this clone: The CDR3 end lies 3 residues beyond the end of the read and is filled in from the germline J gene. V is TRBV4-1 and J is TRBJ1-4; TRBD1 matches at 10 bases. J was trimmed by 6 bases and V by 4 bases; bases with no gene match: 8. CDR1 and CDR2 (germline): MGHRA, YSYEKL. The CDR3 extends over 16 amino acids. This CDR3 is CASSRHTGTGDEKLFF. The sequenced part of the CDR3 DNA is TGCGCCAGCAGCCGTCACACCGGGACAGGGGATGAAAAA.

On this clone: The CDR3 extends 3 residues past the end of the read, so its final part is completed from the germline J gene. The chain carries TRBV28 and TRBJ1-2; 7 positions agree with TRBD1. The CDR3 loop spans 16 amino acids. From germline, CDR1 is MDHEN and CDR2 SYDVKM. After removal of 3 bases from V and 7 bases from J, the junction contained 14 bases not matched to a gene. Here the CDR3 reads CASSLPPRQGRGGYTF. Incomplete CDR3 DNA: TGTGCCAGCAGTTTGCCTCCCCGACAGGGCAGGGGTGGC.

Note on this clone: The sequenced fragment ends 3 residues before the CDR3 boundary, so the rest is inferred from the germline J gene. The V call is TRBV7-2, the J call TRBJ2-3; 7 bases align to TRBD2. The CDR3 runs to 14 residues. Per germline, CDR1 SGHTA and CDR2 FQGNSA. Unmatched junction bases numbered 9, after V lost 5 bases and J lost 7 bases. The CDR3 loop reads CASSLHQRGNTQYF. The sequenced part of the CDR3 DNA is TGTGCCAGCAGCCTTCACCAGCGGGGTAATACG.

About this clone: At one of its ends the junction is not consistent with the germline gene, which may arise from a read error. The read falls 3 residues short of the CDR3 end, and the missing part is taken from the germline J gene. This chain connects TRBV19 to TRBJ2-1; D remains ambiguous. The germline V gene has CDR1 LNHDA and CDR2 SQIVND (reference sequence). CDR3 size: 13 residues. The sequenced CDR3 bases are TGTGTCAGTACTACCTCCCCGCCCAATGAG. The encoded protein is CVSTTSPPNE. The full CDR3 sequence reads CVSTTSPPNEQFF.

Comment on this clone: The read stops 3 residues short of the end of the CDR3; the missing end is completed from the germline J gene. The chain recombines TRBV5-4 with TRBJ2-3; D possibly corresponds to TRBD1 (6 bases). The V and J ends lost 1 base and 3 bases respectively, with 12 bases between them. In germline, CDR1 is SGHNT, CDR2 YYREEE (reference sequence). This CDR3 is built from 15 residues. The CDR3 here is CASSLMGAGTDTQYF. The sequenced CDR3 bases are TGTGCCAGCAGCTTGATGGGGGCTGGGACAGATACG.

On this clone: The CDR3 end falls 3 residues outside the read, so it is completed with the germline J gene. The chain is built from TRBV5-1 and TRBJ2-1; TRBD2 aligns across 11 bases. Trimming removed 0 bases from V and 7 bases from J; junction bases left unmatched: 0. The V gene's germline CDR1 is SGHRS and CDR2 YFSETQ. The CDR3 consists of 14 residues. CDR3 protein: CASSLGLAGNEQFF. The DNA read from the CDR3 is TGCGCCAGCAGCTTGGGACTAGCGGGGAATGAG.

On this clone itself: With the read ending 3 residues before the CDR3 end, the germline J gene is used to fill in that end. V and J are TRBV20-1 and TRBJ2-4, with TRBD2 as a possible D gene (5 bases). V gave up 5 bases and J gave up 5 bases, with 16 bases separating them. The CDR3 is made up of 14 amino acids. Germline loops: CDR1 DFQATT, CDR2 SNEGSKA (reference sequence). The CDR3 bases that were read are TGCAGTGCTCCACCCAGAGCGGTTGAAAACATT. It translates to CSAPPRAVENI. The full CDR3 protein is CSAPPRAVENIQYF.

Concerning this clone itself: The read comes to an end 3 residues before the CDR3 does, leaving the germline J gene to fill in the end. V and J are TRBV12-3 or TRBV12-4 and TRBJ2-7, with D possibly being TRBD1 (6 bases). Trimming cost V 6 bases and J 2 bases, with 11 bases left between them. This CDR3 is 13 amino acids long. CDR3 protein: CASSRTVTYEQYF. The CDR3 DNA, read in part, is TGTGCCAGCAGCCGGACAGTTACCTACGAG.

CDR3 DNA (partial): TGTGCCAGCGGGACAGGGGCAAAAGAGACC. Translated: CASGTGAKET. The whole CDR3 protein is CASGTGAKETQYF. The genes are TRBV19 and TRBJ2-5, with 10 bases aligning to TRBD1. With the read ending 3 residues before the CDR3 end, the germline J gene is used to fill in that end. CDR3 length: 13 residues. V shed 9 bases and J 3 bases; nucleotides not matched to a gene: 4. CDR1 LNHDA and CDR2 SQIVND come from the germline V gene (reference sequence).